This TCR beta chain originates from a study of T cells in localized non-small cell lung cancer. Repertoires were generated with immunoSEQ multiplex PCR, while TCRdb's copy carries only in-frame clones and drops some. The sample carries about 1,500 clones, roughly 27% recorded once. As regards this clone: The target antigen is unknown.

Broader study findings: Highest T cell clonality was seen in uninvolved adjacent lung, surpassing that measured in tumor. Longer overall survival was linked to higher blood T cell density. In adjacent lung, a median approximately 60 of the top 100 tumor clones were found. Without multi-region sequencing, intratumor heterogeneity could not be excluded.

The CDR3 length is 15 residues. Looked up from germline, CDR1 is SGHNT and CDR2 is YENEEA. V was clipped by 5 bases and J by 0 bases, with 11 bases between them. This sample comprised normal lung tissue next to the tumor, obtained before any cancer treatment. The chain joins TRBV11-3 to TRBJ1-3; TRBD1 might be the D (5 bases). The sequence was collected from a man between 40 and 70 years old with stage III squamous cell lung carcinoma. This chain's CDR3 is CASSRAGGSGNTIYF. The CDR3 DNA sequence: TGTGCCAGCAGCCGCGCCGGGGGCTCTGGAAACACCATATATTTT.